These 32 T cell receptor beta chains came from one sample sequenced in a study of cytomegalovirus exposure and HLA in healthy donors. Sequencing was performed with immunoSEQ multiplex PCR; in TCRdb, only in-frame clones are kept and a portion is missing. The data show around 73,000 clones, 70% to 90% seen once. Source material: PBMCs. These receptors were obtained from a woman under 30 in good health and CMV-seropositive.

About this clone: One junction end does not reproduce the germline sequence, and a read error may be involved. The V call is TRBV6-1, the J call TRBJ2-1; weak D call: TRBD1 (5 bases). Germline V gene data show CDR1 as MNHNS and CDR2 as SASEGT. The CDR3 contains 10 residues. CDR3 coding DNA: TGTGCCAGCAGGGAAGGGGCACAGTTCTTC. Its translation is CASREGAQFF.

The V call is TRBV5-1, the J call TRBJ2-2; 7 bases match TRBD1. Germline loops: CDR1 SGHRS, CDR2 YFSETQ. Germline trimming cut 4 bases from V and 1 base from J; bases unmatched to any gene: 4. The CDR3 totals 15 residues. The CDR3 reads CASSTGQLNTGELFF. DNA for the CDR3: TGCGCCAGCAGCACGGGACAGTTGAACACCGGGGAGCTGTTTTTT.

In the case of this clone: Sequence at one end of the junction differs from germline and may be a read error. The chain links TRBV11-2 to TRBJ2-7, with TRBD1 identical over 8 bases. Germline-derived CDR1 and CDR2 are SGHAT and FQNNGV. This CDR3 contains 14 residues. The CDR3 DNA follows: TGTGCCAGCAGCCTAGACAGGGGCCCCTACGAGCAGTACTTC. Its protein is CASSLDRGPYEQYF.

The gene calls are TRBV7-2 and TRBJ2-3; D unclear. V lost 5 bases, J lost 6 bases, and 15 bases lay in between. Germline V CDR1 and CDR2: SGHTA, FQGNSA. The CDR3 sequence is 14 residues long. In DNA, the CDR3 is TGTGCCAGCAGCCGAAGAGTCTTGTTGGATACGCAGTATTTT. The encoded protein is CASSRRVLLDTQYF.

The chain has TRBV30 and TRBJ2-6; perhaps TRBD2 as D (5 bases). This CDR3 has 16 amino acids. V dropped 2 bases and J dropped 0 bases, with 11 bases sitting between them. Per the germline V gene, CDR1 is GTSNPN and CDR2 is SVGIG (reference sequence). This CDR3 reads CAWSNSGSSGANVLTF. The CDR3 nucleotides are TGTGCCTGGAGTAATAGTGGGAGCTCTGGGGCCAACGTCCTGACTTTC.

This chain connects TRBV20-1 to TRBJ2-7; D possibly corresponds to TRBD1 (6 bases). Germline V CDR1 and CDR2: DFQATT, SNEGSKA (reference sequence). V was shortened by 2 bases and J by 7 bases, with 9 bases between the two germline ends. The CDR3 spans 11 residues. The chain's CDR3 is CSARQGWEQYF. CDR3 coding DNA: TGCAGTGCTAGACAGGGGTGGGAGCAGTACTTC.

This chain joins TRBV7-6 and TRBJ2-7, with 8 bases matching TRBD1. In germline, CDR1 is SGHVS, CDR2 FNYEAQ. V was pared by 5 bases and J by 5 bases, with 8 bases of the junction left unmatched. The CDR3 loop spans 14 amino acids. DNA of the CDR3: TGTGCCAGCAGCCCCAGGGACAGGATCCACGAGCAGTACTTC. Its protein product is CASSPRDRIHEQYF.

The rearrangement joins TRBV18 to TRBJ2-7; 7 nucleotides match TRBD1. The ends lost 4 bases at V and 4 bases at J; junction bases unmatched: 10. The CDR3 consists of 15 residues. Looked up from germline, CDR1 is KGHSH and CDR2 is LQKENI. DNA of the CDR3: TGTGCCAGCTCACGGGGACAGAGGGCCCTATACGAGCAGTACTTC. Protein: CASSRGQRALYEQYF.

CDR3 protein: CAWSATSGRVGEQFF. CDR3 nucleotides: TGTGCCTGGAGTGCGACTAGCGGGAGGGTCGGTGAGCAGTTCTTC. The V call is TRBV30, the J call TRBJ2-1; TRBD2 matches at 14 bases. Germline trimming cut 1 base from V and 9 bases from J; bases unmatched to any gene: 5. The CDR3 runs to 15 residues. The V gene's germline CDR1 is GTSNPN and CDR2 SVGIG (reference sequence).

As regards this clone: This specimen includes other DNA sequences encoding the same CDR3. The CDR3 nucleotides are TGTGCCAGCAGTTACAATTACGAGCAGTACTTC. Translation gives CASSYNYEQYF. The genes are TRBV6-1 and TRBJ2-7, with D hard to call. Germline V CDR1 and CDR2: MNHNS, SASEGT. V was clipped by 5 bases and J by 4 bases, with 6 bases between them. The CDR3 consists of 11 residues.

This chain uses TRBV30 with TRBJ1-5; the match to TRBD1 covers 9 bases. Per germline, CDR1 GTSNPN and CDR2 SVGIG (reference sequence). The CDR3 has 15 residues. After removal of 6 bases from V and 2 bases from J, the junction contained 8 bases not matched to a gene. The CDR3 protein is CACGTGSFGNQPQHF. As DNA, the CDR3 is TGTGCCTGCGGGACAGGGAGTTTTGGCAATCAGCCCCAGCATTTT.

This clone is a singleton in its sample. This rearrangement joins TRBV5-1 to TRBJ1-1, with 7 bases that match TRBD1. V lost 4 bases to trimming and J lost 4 bases; unmatched junction nucleotides: 7. The CDR3 consists of 14 residues. Germline values: CDR1 SGHRS, CDR2 YFSETQ. The DNA for the CDR3 is TGCGCCAGCAGCGGGCAGAAGGGGGCCACTGAAGCTTTCTTT. As protein: CASSGQKGATEAFF.

The chain couples TRBV10-2 to TRBJ2-1; D is perhaps TRBD2 (6 bases). The germline V and J ends were trimmed by 5 bases and 9 bases, with 11 bases remaining between them. CDR1 is WSHSY and CDR2 is SAAADI in the germline V gene. CDR3 size: 12 residues. CDR3: CASSKEGLEQFF. The CDR3 region has the DNA TGCGCCAGCAGTAAGGAGGGGCTTGAGCAGTTCTTC.

CDR3 nucleotide sequence: TGCAGCGTTGTGGCAGGGGGAAACTACACCTTC. Protein: CSVVAGGNYTF. The chain uses TRBV29-1 and TRBJ1-2; 7 nucleotides align to TRBD1. The CDR3 runs 11 residues. The germline V gene encodes CDR1 SQVTM and CDR2 ANQGSEA. Germline trimming cut 4 bases from V and 10 bases from J; bases unmatched to any gene: 6.

J is TRBJ2-7 and V is TRBV27, with D perhaps matching TRBD2 (6 bases). The CDR3 sequence is 14 residues long. V was cut by 5 bases and J by 1 base, with 12 bases left in between. Germline V CDR1 and CDR2: MNHEY, SMNVEV (reference sequence). CDR3 in DNA: TGTGCCAGCAGTCCCGGGGGTTTATCCTACGAGCAGTACTTC. It is translated as CASSPGGLSYEQYF.

A single count supports this clone. The chain employs TRBV6-5 and TRBJ2-1; 8 bases map to TRBD2. V trimming: 2 bases; J trimming: 5 bases; junction bases outside the gene matches: 5. The CDR3 sequence is 15 residues long. The germline CDR1 and CDR2 sequences are MNHEY and SVGAGI. The CDR3 nucleotides are TGTGCCAGCAGTTACGTAAGAGCGGGAGACAATGAGCAGTTCTTC. It specifies CASSYVRAGDNEQFF.

The chain has TRBV28 and TRBJ2-5, with TRBD1 identical over 7 bases. The V gene's germline CDR1 is MDHEN and CDR2 SYDVKM. The length of the CDR3 is 15 residues. Trimming at V came to 5 bases and at J to 2 bases, leaving 8 bases not matched to a gene. The CDR3 here is CASSGLGQVQETQYF. The CDR3, as DNA: TGTGCCAGCAGTGGCCTTGGACAGGTACAAGAGACCCAGTACTTC.

The chain is built from TRBV5-5 and TRBJ2-7, with 7 bases that match TRBD1. V shed 4 bases and J 4 bases; nucleotides not matched to a gene: 8. From germline, CDR1 is SGHKS and CDR2 YYEKEE (reference sequence). This CDR3 contains 14 residues. In DNA, the CDR3 is TGTGCCAGCAGCCAAGGGGGCGCAAGGTACGAGCAGTACTTC. This translates into CASSQGGARYEQYF.

The V and J genes are TRBV28 and TRBJ2-7; 9 bases agree with TRBD1. Germline-derived CDR1 and CDR2 are MDHEN and SYDVKM. The junction had 5 bases not matched to a gene; V was cut back by 5 bases and J by 6 bases. This CDR3 spans 13 amino acids. CDR3 sequence: CASSGQGTGEQYF. In nucleotides, the CDR3 is TGTGCCAGCAGTGGACAGGGGACGGGCGAGCAGTACTTC.

The chain couples TRBV19 to TRBJ2-5, with 13 bases lining up with TRBD2. The CDR3 sequence is 15 residues long. V shed 3 bases, J shed 3 bases, and the junction held 1 base outside the gene matches. Germline V gives CDR1 LNHDA, CDR2 SQIVND (reference sequence). The CDR3 DNA reads as TGTGCCAGTAGTATGGGACTAGCGGGGAAAGAGACCCAGTACTTC. This gives the protein CASSMGLAGKETQYF.

CDR3 sequence: CASSWAGSYEQYF. Written as DNA, the CDR3 is TGTGCCAGCAGTTGGGCTGGAAGTTACGAGCAGTACTTC. The chain links TRBV28 to TRBJ2-7; D remains unclear. V lost 4 bases and J 4 bases, leaving 11 bases between the germline ends. This CDR3 is 13 amino acids long. CDR1 MDHEN and CDR2 SYDVKM come from the germline V gene.

This clone was observed a few times. The rearrangement joins TRBV9 to TRBJ1-5, with TRBD1 matching over 7 bases. This CDR3 region has 15 residues. V gave up 0 bases and J gave up 6 bases; unmatched junction bases: 6. Looked up from germline, CDR1 is SGDLS and CDR2 is YYNGEE. In DNA, the CDR3 is TGTGCCAGCAGCGTAGGGCAGGGGGGCGGTCAGCCCCAGCATTTT. Encoded protein: CASSVGQGGGQPQHF.

This clone was observed once. This sequence joins TRBV19 and TRBJ2-1; 9 bases line up with TRBD1. The CDR3 length is 15 residues. Trimming at V came to 7 bases and at J to 7 bases, leaving 11 bases not matched to a gene. Germline V lookup: CDR1 LNHDA, CDR2 SQIVND (reference sequence). The chain's CDR3 is CASIGIGTGYNEQFF. The CDR3 DNA is TGTGCCAGTATCGGTATTGGGACAGGGTATAATGAGCAGTTCTTC. Drawing the rest from reference TRBV19 and TRBJ2-1, the complete variable domain is DGGITQSPKYLFRKEGQNVTLSCEQNLNHDAMYWYRQDPGQGLRLIYYSQIVNDFQKGDIAEGYSVSREKKESFPLTVTSAQKNPTAFYLCASIGIGTGYNEQFFGPGTRLTVL.

The V gene is TRBV7-9, the J gene TRBJ2-7; possible D gene TRBD1, 5 bases. The CDR3 runs to 15 residues. Looked up from germline, CDR1 is SEHNR and CDR2 is FQNEAQ (reference sequence). The V end was cut by 3 bases, the J end by 5 bases, with 17 bases between. The CDR3 is CASSFVVDSRHEQYF. The CDR3 region has the DNA TGTGCCAGCAGCTTCGTTGTAGACAGTAGGCACGAGCAGTACTTC.

J is TRBJ2-7 and V is TRBV25-1; 9 bases agree with TRBD2. The CDR3 consists of 16 residues. Germline lookup yields CDR1 MGHDK and CDR2 SYGVNS. After removal of 1 base from V and 5 bases from J, the junction contained 9 bases not matched to a gene. Here the CDR3 reads CASSESGLAGENEQYF. CDR3 DNA sequence: TGTGCCAGCAGTGAATCGGGGTTAGCGGGAGAGAACGAGCAGTACTTC.

In the case of this clone: The germline gene is not matched at one end of the junction; a read error may be the cause. J is TRBJ2-7 and V is TRBV13; TRBD2 might be the D (5 bases). Germline V CDR1 and CDR2: PRHDT, FYEKMQ (reference sequence). The CDR3 is made up of 14 amino acids. The CDR3 sequence is CASSFGGATREQYF. The CDR3 DNA reads TGTGCCAGCAGCTTTGGAGGTGCGACGCGCGAGCAATACTTC. The variable domain in full, completed from reference TRBV13 and TRBJ2-7, reads AAGVIQSPRHLIKEKRETATLKCYPIPRHDTVYWYQQGPGQDPQFLISFYEKMQSDKGSIPDRFSAQQFSDYHSELNMSSLELGDSALYFCASSFGGATREQYFGPGTRLTVT.

This chain uses TRBV7-8 with TRBJ1-5; D possibly corresponds to TRBD1 (5 bases). Germline loops: CDR1 SGHVS, CDR2 FQNEAQ. Trimming took 0 bases from V and 5 from J, leaving 8 bases between them. The CDR3 covers 14 residues. As DNA, the CDR3 is TGTGCCAGCAGCTTAGCAGGGGCGTATCAGCCCCAGCATTTT. This gives the protein CASSLAGAYQPQHF.

The chain uses TRBV15 and TRBJ2-5, with unresolved D. CDR3 length: 15 residues. Deletions cut 0 bases from V and 2 bases from J, with 10 bases between. The germline CDR1 and CDR2 sequences are LNHNV and YYDKDF (reference sequence). CDR3 sequence reads: CATSRDRGKQETQYF. In DNA form, the CDR3 reads TGTGCCACCAGCAGAGATAGAGGCAAGCAAGAGACCCAGTACTTC.

V gene TRBV5-1 combines with J gene TRBJ2-3; the D is unclear. Germline V gives CDR1 SGHRS, CDR2 YFSETQ. The V and J ends lost 0 bases and 0 bases respectively, with 8 bases between them. CDR3 length: 15 residues. The CDR3 spells CASSLGGGSTDTQYF. The CDR3 DNA reads as TGCGCCAGCAGCTTGGGCGGTGGGAGCACAGATACGCAGTATTTT.

This clone was seen more than once but under ten times. The chain uses TRBV28 and TRBJ2-2; 7 positions match TRBD2. Losses at the gene ends were 5 bases for V and 6 bases for J; bases not matched to a gene: 9. CDR1 is MDHEN and CDR2 is SYDVKM in the germline V gene. This CDR3 region has 15 residues. The CDR3 spells CASSQLGGRAGELFF. Written as DNA, the CDR3 is TGTGCCAGCAGTCAGCTTGGGGGGAGGGCCGGGGAGCTGTTTTTT. The entire variable domain, with the rest obtained from reference TRBV28 and TRBJ2-2, is as follows: DVKVTQSSRYLVKRTGEKVFLECVQDMDHENMFWYRQDPGLGLRLIYFSYDVKMKEKGDIPEGYSVSREKKERFSLILESASTNQTSMYLCASSQLGGRAGELFFGEGSRLTVL.

This chain connects TRBV27 to TRBJ2-3; 11 bases agree with TRBD2. Germline V gene data show CDR1 as MNHEY and CDR2 as SMNVEV (reference sequence). Trimming took 6 bases from V and 6 from J; bases not matched to a gene: 8. The CDR3 is 15 amino acids. The CDR3 here is CASSRGVAGGDTQYF. The CDR3 DNA sequence: TGTGCCAGCAGCCGAGGGGTAGCGGGAGGGGATACGCAGTATTTT.

V is TRBV7-2 and J is TRBJ1-4; D gene ambiguous. This CDR3 region has 16 residues. Per the germline V gene, CDR1 is SGHTA and CDR2 is FQGNSA. Trimming removed 2 bases at V and 3 bases at J, with 13 bases between. CDR3 protein: CASSLTRGLPNEKLFF. The CDR3 nucleotides read TGTGCCAGCAGCTTAACAAGAGGACTCCCTAATGAAAAACTGTTTTTT.